Shown below are 24 T cell receptor beta chains from a single sample sequenced in a study of OX40 agonist ivuxolimab in advanced cancers. Libraries came from the immunoSEQ multiplex PCR assay. In TCRdb, the immuneACCESS table is reduced to in-frame sequences with V and J assigned. These tables do not hold every clone; where another copy was compared, an unresolved V gene accounts for under half, and the others remain unexplained. The sample profile shows around 26,000 clones; roughly four fifths of them were found once. The ten largest make up about 20% of the sample. The sample here was CD4+ or CD8+ T cells sorted from blood, taken in a trial of the OX40 agonist ivuxolimab. These receptor sequences come from an adult with an advanced solid tumor such as melanoma, head and neck, liver or kidney cancer.

The V and J genes are TRBV7-9 and TRBJ2-3; D might be TRBD2 (5 bases). From germline, CDR1 is SEHNR and CDR2 FQNEAQ (reference sequence). There are 13 residues in the CDR3. V was shortened by 6 bases and J by 2 bases, with 9 bases between the two germline ends. In nucleotides, the CDR3 is TGTGCCAGCAGAGGGAGTTCCACAGATACGCAGTATTTT. Translation: CASRGSSTDTQYF.

In this sample, this clone turned up once. The chain has TRBV9 and TRBJ2-1; D remains ambiguous. The V and J ends lost 4 bases and 6 bases respectively, with 20 bases between them. Germline V gene data show CDR1 as SGDLS and CDR2 as YYNGEE. There are 16 residues in the CDR3. CDR3 sequence reads: CASSPPTNLRSNEQFF. CDR3 in DNA: TGTGCCAGCAGCCCTCCAACCAACCTCAGGTCCAATGAGCAGTTCTTC.

The J gene is TRBJ2-6, the V gene TRBV19; D is unclear. CDR1 is LNHDA, CDR2 SQIVND, per germline (reference sequence). Trimming stripped 3 bases from V and 1 base from J, with 7 bases between. CDR3 length: 15 amino acids. CDR3 nucleotides: TGTGCCAGTAGTATTTTGGGGTCTGGGGCCAACGTCCTGACTTTC. Translated: CASSILGSGANVLTF.

V and J are TRBV7-2 and TRBJ1-2; TRBD1 agrees at 10 bases. Germline V gene sequence: CDR1 SGHTA, CDR2 FQGNSA. V shed 1 base, J shed 6 bases, and the junction held 2 bases outside the gene matches. The length of the CDR3 is 14 residues. The CDR3 DNA is TGTGCCAGCAGCTTAGGTGGGACAGGGGATGGCTACACCTTC. This sequence encodes CASSLGGTGDGYTF.

V and J are TRBV15 and TRBJ2-3; D not certain. Germline V gene data show CDR1 as LNHNV and CDR2 as YYDKDF (reference sequence). With 3 bases removed from V and 3 bases from J, the gap between germline ends came to 7 bases. CDR3 length: 13 amino acids. CDR3: CATSSIPTDTQYF. The CDR3 DNA follows: TGTGCCACCAGCAGTATCCCTACAGATACGCAGTATTTT.

The chain links TRBV2 to TRBJ1-5, with D unresolved. Germline values: CDR1 SNHLY, CDR2 FYNNEI. Trimming took off 5 bases at V and 5 bases at J, with 19 bases between the two ends. The CDR3 sequence is 16 residues long. CDR3 DNA sequence: TGTGCCAGCAGTTCGTCCGCAGCCTTCGGGCATCAGCCCCAGCATTTT. Translation gives CASSSSAAFGHQPQHF.

The gene calls are TRBV27 and TRBJ1-5, with a tentative D call TRBD1 (5 bases). The germline gives CDR1 MNHEY, CDR2 SMNVEV (reference sequence). V was clipped by 3 bases and J by 5 bases, with 8 bases between them. The CDR3 loop spans 13 amino acids. The CDR3 DNA is TGTGCCAGCAGTTTCCTAGGGGATCAGCCCCAGCATTTT. It specifies CASSFLGDQPQHF.

This CDR3 reads CASSGNTIYF. In DNA form, the CDR3 reads TGTGCCAGCAGCGGAAACACCATATATTTT. The chain joins TRBV7-8 to TRBJ1-3, with D hard to call. V gave up 5 bases and J gave up 4 bases, with 0 bases separating them. The CDR3 length is 10 residues. The germline V gene encodes CDR1 SGHVS and CDR2 FQNEAQ.

The genes are TRBV15 and TRBJ1-5, with 8 bases matching TRBD1. J lost 0 bases, V lost 0 bases, and 10 bases had no gene match. Germline V gene data show CDR1 as LNHNV and CDR2 as YYDKDF (reference sequence). This CDR3 spans 19 amino acids. The CDR3 protein is CATSRDLSGTGYSNQPQHF. The CDR3 nucleotides are TGTGCCACCAGCAGAGATCTCTCGGGGACAGGCTATAGCAATCAGCCCCAGCATTTT.

CDR3 sequence: CASSQGANFGAQYF. In DNA form, the CDR3 reads TGTGCCAGCAGCCAAGGTGCAAACTTCGGAGCCCAGTACTTC. V and J are TRBV14 and TRBJ2-5; D remains unclear. The CDR3 totals 14 residues. Germline CDR1 and CDR2: SGHDN and FVKESK. V dropped 1 base and J dropped 9 bases, with 15 bases sitting between them.

The chain employs TRBV13 and TRBJ2-7, with TRBD1 identical over 7 bases. CDR1 and CDR2 from the germline V gene are PRHDT and FYEKMQ (reference sequence). With V trimmed by 4 bases and J by 7 bases, 7 bases remained unmatched. The CDR3 covers 13 residues. CDR3 protein: CASSYRTGVEQYF. CDR3 bases: TGTGCCAGCAGCTACAGGACAGGAGTGGAGCAGTACTTC.

This clone is termed medium-sized. The chain employs TRBV6-5 and TRBJ2-1, with D hard to call. The V and J ends lost 3 bases and 4 bases respectively, with 7 bases between them. CDR3 length: 13 residues. Germline CDR1 is MNHEY and CDR2 is SVGAGI. This chain's CDR3 is CASSYGEYNEQFF. The CDR3 region has the DNA TGTGCCAGCAGTTATGGGGAATACAATGAGCAGTTCTTC.

This clone was recorded only once. V gene TRBV30 combines with J gene TRBJ1-5; possibly TRBD1 for D (6 bases). Between the trimmed V and J ends, which lost 1 base and 7 bases, there was a span of 14 bases. This CDR3 has 14 amino acids. The germline CDR1 and CDR2 sequences are GTSNPN and SVGIG (reference sequence). CDR3: CAWSGGGGRQPQHF. The CDR3 bases are TGTGCCTGGAGTGGGGGGGGCGGACGGCAGCCCCAGCATTTT. Together with reference TRBV30 and TRBJ1-5, the CDR3 gives the full variable domain: SQTIHQWPATLVQPVGSPLSLECTVEGTSNPNLYWYRQAAGRGLQLLFYSVGIGQISSEVPQNLSASRPQDRQFILSSKKLLLSDSGFYLCAWSGGGGRQPQHFGDGTRLSIL.

The chain combines TRBV5-6 with TRBJ2-7; D is uncertain. V lost 3 bases and J 2 bases, leaving 9 bases between the germline ends. In germline, CDR1 is SGHDT, CDR2 YYEEEE. This CDR3 spans 13 amino acids. The CDR3 DNA reads as TGTGCCAGCAGCTCCGGAATTACCTACGAGCAGTACTTC. Residues: CASSSGITYEQYF.

The chain recombines TRBV30 with TRBJ2-7; D is undetermined. The V and J ends lost 2 bases and 2 bases respectively, with 7 bases between them. Germline V gives CDR1 GTSNPN, CDR2 SVGIG (reference sequence). There are 12 residues in the CDR3. The DNA of the CDR3 is TGTGCCTGGAGTCCCGGAACCTACGAGCAGTACTTC. This codes for CAWSPGTYEQYF.

The chain uses TRBV28 and TRBJ1-3; no clear D gene. The CDR3 sequence is 15 residues long. Trimming left V 3 bases short and J 0 bases short, with 9 bases between. Germline values: CDR1 MDHEN, CDR2 SYDVKM. The CDR3 reads CASSLGRYSGNTIYF. Written as DNA, the CDR3 is TGTGCCAGCAGTTTGGGTAGATACTCTGGAAACACCATATATTTT.

The rearrangement links TRBV7-9 to TRBJ2-5; D is possibly TRBD2 (6 bases). Germline CDR1 and CDR2: SEHNR and FQNEAQ (reference sequence). This CDR3 spans 12 amino acids. With 6 bases removed from V and 12 bases from J, the gap between germline ends came to 17 bases. CDR3 sequence reads: CASSLPGLDEYF. In nucleotides, the CDR3 is TGTGCCAGCAGTCTCCCGGGACTTGACGAGTACTTC.

The chain recombines TRBV7-7 with TRBJ2-3; no clear D. Germline V CDR1 and CDR2: SSHAT, FNYEAQ (reference sequence). V gave up 5 bases and J gave up 3 bases, with 9 bases separating them. The CDR3 consists of 13 residues. The CDR3: CASSRTRTDTQYF. CDR3 bases: TGTGCCAGCAGCCGGACGAGAACAGATACGCAGTATTTT.

A single count supports this clone. The chain recombines TRBV6-6 with TRBJ2-2; TRBD2 might be the D (5 bases). The germline gives CDR1 MNHNY, CDR2 SVGAGI (reference sequence). Trimming pared 2 bases from V and 7 bases from J, leaving 5 bases between. The CDR3 is made up of 12 amino acids. In DNA form, the CDR3 reads TGTGCCAGCAGTTACGAGGGCGGGGAGCTGTTTTTT. Protein sequence: CASSYEGGELFF.

The rearrangement joins TRBV27 to TRBJ2-3; tentative D call: TRBD1 (6 bases). The V end lost 6 bases, the J end lost 4 bases, and 11 bases lay between the germline ends. CDR1 and CDR2 from the germline V gene are MNHEY and SMNVEV (reference sequence). CDR3 length: 13 residues. The CDR3 DNA reads TGTGCCAGCAGCGCAGGGGACGCAGATACGCAGTATTTT. Translated, it gives CASSAGDADTQYF.

V and J are TRBV2 and TRBJ2-7, with D perhaps matching TRBD1 or TRBD2 (7 bases each). Germline lookup yields CDR1 SNHLY and CDR2 FYNNEI. The CDR3 runs 12 residues. CDR3 sequence reads: CAAGTASYEQYF. In DNA, the CDR3 is TGTGCAGCGGGGACAGCCTCCTACGAGCAGTACTTC.

This chain uses TRBV6-4 with TRBJ2-1; tentatively, D is TRBD1 (6 bases). V was trimmed by 6 bases and J by 4 bases, leaving 7 bases between them. CDR3 length: 12 residues. From germline, CDR1 is MRHNA and CDR2 SNTAGT. As DNA, the CDR3 is TGTGCCAGCAGGGACAGATACAATGAGCAGTTCTTC. Amino acids: CASRDRYNEQFF.

The gene calls are TRBV30 and TRBJ2-3; D unclear. Trimming left V 1 base short and J 0 bases short, with 11 bases between. Germline CDR1 is GTSNPN and CDR2 is SVGIG (reference sequence). The CDR3 totals 15 residues. This CDR3 reads CAWSEGSSSTDTQYF. Written as DNA, the CDR3 is TGTGCCTGGAGTGAGGGCAGCTCTAGCACAGATACGCAGTATTTT.

V gene TRBV6-5 combines with J gene TRBJ2-2, with TRBD1 identical over 10 bases. Per germline, CDR1 MNHEY and CDR2 SVGAGI. Unmatched junction bases numbered 0, after V lost 8 bases and J lost 3 bases. The CDR3 contains 13 residues. The CDR3 spells CASGQGDTGELFF. The CDR3 coding sequence is TGTGCCAGCGGACAGGGGGACACCGGGGAGCTGTTTTTT.